The 14 T cell receptor beta chains below were found in one sample sequenced in a study of T-cell reconstitution after alpha-beta-depleted transplantation in children. A TCRbeta library incorporating unique molecular identifiers was prepared. Each CDR3 protein gets one entry after TCRdb re-called the PCR reads with MiXCR. The repertoire has hundreds of thousands of distinct CDR3 sequences, approximately 17% of them found once; the top ten carry roughly two fifths. The source was PBMCs, mostly from graft donor cells, collected 360 days after TCRalphabeta/CD19-depleted stem cell transplant. These receptors came from a male patient aged 2 to 10 who had a stem cell transplant for acute lymphoblastic leukemia, so the T cells may come from the graft donor.

This chain uses TRBV12-3 or TRBV12-4 with TRBJ2-3, with D perhaps TRBD1 (6 bases). The CDR3 is made up of 14 amino acids. Trimming took 4 bases from V and 4 from J, leaving 12 bases between them. The CDR3 is CASSYRDISDTQYF. The CDR3 DNA reads as TGTGCCAGCAGTTACAGGGATATCTCAGATACGCAGTATTTT.

This clonotype was counted only a few times. V and J are TRBV2 and TRBJ1-2; 7 bases map to TRBD1. V trimming: 6 bases; J trimming: 7 bases; junction bases outside the gene matches: 2. The germline V gene has CDR1 SNHLY and CDR2 FYNNEI. This CDR3 is built from 11 residues. CDR3 sequence: CASSDRAGYTF. The DNA of the CDR3 is TGTGCCAGCAGCGACAGGGCTGGCTACACCTTC.

This clonotype has more than one count but fewer than ten. The CDR3 region is CAISATSGGEQFF. DNA for the CDR3: TGTGCCATCAGTGCAACTAGCGGGGGGGAGCAGTTCTTC. The chain combines TRBV10-3 with TRBJ2-1; TRBD2 matches at 12 bases. The trim removed 4 bases at V and 10 bases at J, leaving 2 bases unmatched. The CDR3 runs 13 residues. Germline CDR1 reads ENHRY; CDR2 reads SYGVKD.

V gene TRBV7-2 combines with J gene TRBJ2-7; 9 bases line up with TRBD1. Losses at the gene ends were 4 bases for V and 3 bases for J; bases not matched to a gene: 1. CDR3 length equals 13 residues. Germline V gene data show CDR1 as SGHTA and CDR2 as FQGNSA. CDR3 coding DNA: TGTGCCAGCAGCTGGGACAGGGACTACGAGCAGTACTTC. This gives the protein CASSWDRDYEQYF.

This clonotype was counted only a few times. The chain joins TRBV15 to TRBJ1-5; the D gene is possibly TRBD1 (6 bases). V gave up 2 bases and J gave up 2 bases, with 10 bases separating them. Germline V CDR1 and CDR2: LNHNV, YYDKDF (reference sequence). CDR3 length: 15 amino acids. The DNA for the CDR3 is TGTGCCACCAGCAGAAGGGGGGTGGGCAATCAGCCCCAGCATTTT. Protein sequence: CATSRRGVGNQPQHF.

The chain recombines TRBV9 with TRBJ2-1, with D uncertain. The CDR3 consists of 13 residues. Germline loops: CDR1 SGDLS, CDR2 YYNGEE. Trimming took 3 bases from V and 4 from J, leaving 8 bases between them. CDR3 DNA sequence: TGTGCCAGCAGCGAGGGCCCTTACAATGAGCAGTTCTTC. Encoded protein: CASSEGPYNEQFF.

The chain employs TRBV28 and TRBJ1-1, with D hard to call. This CDR3 comprises 13 residues. V was cut by 3 bases and J by 2 bases, with 7 bases left in between. Germline CDR1 MDHEN, CDR2 SYDVKM. The CDR3 is CASSFYVNTEAFF. Here the CDR3 DNA reads TGTGCCAGCAGTTTTTACGTAAACACTGAAGCTTTCTTT.

V usage is TRBV12-3 or TRBV12-4 and J usage is TRBJ2-2; TRBD1 or TRBD2 may be the D gene (5 bases each). With 5 bases removed from V and 0 bases from J, the gap between germline ends came to 13 bases. This CDR3 has 16 residues. The CDR3 is CASSEGDVSNTGELFF. The CDR3 coding sequence is TGTGCCAGCAGTGAAGGGGACGTTTCGAACACCGGGGAGCTGTTTTTT.

This chain links TRBV2 with TRBJ1-5; TRBD1 matches at 9 bases. CDR1 is SNHLY and CDR2 is FYNNEI in the germline V gene. The CDR3 is made up of 15 amino acids. J lost 3 bases, V lost 6 bases, and 6 bases had no gene match. CDR3 nucleotides: TGTGCCAGCAGAATGGACAGGGGCTACAATCAGCCCCAGCATTTT. Protein product: CASRMDRGYNQPQHF.

V is TRBV28 and J is TRBJ2-1; possibly TRBD2 for D (6 bases). Deletions cut 8 bases from V and 4 bases from J, with 12 bases between. Germline-derived CDR1 and CDR2 are MDHEN and SYDVKM. There are 13 residues in the CDR3. The CDR3: CASRLGSYNEQFF. The CDR3 DNA follows: TGTGCCAGCCGACTAGGCAGTTACAATGAGCAGTTCTTC.

This clonotype was detected only a few times. This chain uses TRBV30 with TRBJ1-4; D gene ambiguous. Per the germline V gene, CDR1 is GTSNPN and CDR2 is SVGIG (reference sequence). Trimming shortened V by 0 bases and J by 8 bases, and 10 bases separated the two germline ends. This CDR3 spans 13 amino acids. In nucleotides, the CDR3 is TGTGCCTGGAGTGTAGCGGCAGGCGAAAAACTGTTTTTT. Protein: CAWSVAAGEKLFF.

By proportion, this clonotype is medium-sized. In DNA, the CDR3 is TGTGCCAGTAGTATAGATTTGGCTTTCGAGCAGTACTTC. Protein: CASSIDLAFEQYF. The V gene is TRBV19, the J gene TRBJ2-7; no definite D call. CDR3 length: 13 residues. V dropped 0 bases and J dropped 6 bases, with 9 bases sitting between them. CDR1 is LNHDA and CDR2 is SQIVND in the germline V gene (reference sequence).

This clonotype was counted only a few times. This chain connects TRBV10-3 to TRBJ2-7; 10 bases align to TRBD2. With 10 bases clipped from V and 0 bases from J, the junction kept 12 bases outside the gene matches. This CDR3 contains 16 residues. The germline V gene has CDR1 ENHRY and CDR2 SYGVKD. This chain's CDR3 is CATNAPGLATSYEQYF. Here the CDR3 DNA reads TGTGCCACCAATGCCCCGGGACTAGCGACCTCCTACGAGCAGTACTTC.

In its sample, this clonotype was seen many times. V and J are TRBV5-1 and TRBJ2-3, with D possibly being TRBD1 (6 bases). The CDR3 runs 16 residues. CDR1 is SGHRS, CDR2 YFSETQ, per germline. V was cut by 5 bases and J by 3 bases, with 19 bases left in between. Here the CDR3 reads CASRKDRTGVTDTQYF. In nucleotides, the CDR3 is TGCGCCAGCAGAAAAGACAGGACCGGCGTTACAGATACGCAGTATTTT. Using reference TRBV5-1 and TRBJ2-3 for the parts outside the CDR3, the full variable domain is KAGVTQTPRYLIKTRGQQVTLSCSPISGHRSVSWYQQTPGQGLQFLFEYFSETQRNKGNFPGRFSGRQFSNSRSEMNVSTLELGDSALYLCASRKDRTGVTDTQYFGPGTRLTVL.